The 15 T cell receptor beta chains below all came from one sample that was sequenced in a study of quantifying T cell responses using KT2 cells. Across the whole study: Reverse transcription used primers in the TCR alpha and beta constant regions.

A single-stranded UMI oligo with SP2 sequence was ligated to cDNA 3' ends. The first PCR ran roughly 4 cycles with an equimolar RC1.1 and RC1.2 beta primer mix. TCRdb ran MiXCR on the UMI-ligation and nested PCR reads and lists one entry per CDR3 protein. The sample includes around 50,000 distinct CDR3 sequences, roughly 12% of them seen just once. Sequenced input: PBMCs spiked with cells of the T cell clone KT2. These receptor sequences come from a human donor.

This clonotype was counted between two and nine times. The chain couples TRBV9 to TRBJ2-5, with TRBD2 as a possible D gene (6 bases). CDR3 length: 14 residues. Germline values: CDR1 SGDLS, CDR2 YYNGEE. With 0 bases removed from V and 4 bases from J, the gap between germline ends came to 10 bases. The CDR3: CASSVGTTRETQYF. In DNA, the CDR3 is TGTGCCAGCAGCGTAGGGACTACCCGAGAGACCCAGTACTTC.

This clonotype was seen at least ten times. The chain employs TRBV18 and TRBJ2-3, with a weak D call TRBD2 (6 bases). This CDR3 is 16 amino acids long. The germline V gene encodes CDR1 KGHSH and CDR2 LQKENI. Trimming removed 3 bases at V and 0 bases at J, with 13 bases between. The CDR3 region is CASSPLRDSSTDTQYF. In DNA form, the CDR3 reads TGTGCCAGCTCACCCCTCCGGGACTCCAGCACAGATACGCAGTATTTT.

This clonotype was observed many times. The chain has TRBV11-1 and TRBJ2-7, with 7 nucleotides matching TRBD1. The germline V gene has CDR1 SGHAT and CDR2 FQDESV (reference sequence). The CDR3 extends over 15 amino acids. J lost 0 bases, V lost 4 bases, and 6 bases had no gene match. DNA of the CDR3: TGTGCCAGCAGCTCCCGACAGGGCCCCTCCTACGAGCAGTACTTC. Protein: CASSSRQGPSYEQYF.

This clonotype is medium-sized (0.01 to 0.1%). J is TRBJ2-3 and V is TRBV7-2; 9 bases agree with TRBD2. This CDR3 contains 17 residues. J lost 4 bases, V lost 6 bases, and 14 bases had no gene match. Germline assignment: CDR1 SGHTA and CDR2 FQGNSA. CDR3 DNA sequence: TGTGCCAGCAGTTTTCTTCCAGCGGGAGGAAGGTCAGATACGCAGTATTTT. Translating it yields CASSFLPAGGRSDTQYF.

This clonotype showed up many times. V gene TRBV27 combines with J gene TRBJ2-7, with TRBD2 matching over 8 bases. Germline CDR1 reads MNHEY; CDR2 reads SMNVEV (reference sequence). The CDR3 spans 17 residues. With 8 bases clipped from V and 3 bases from J, the junction kept 18 bases outside the gene matches. The CDR3 DNA follows: TGTGCCAGCCAATATCCACGCCGGCGGGAGGTACTCTACGAGCAGTACTTC. Its translation is CASQYPRRREVLYEQYF.

This clonotype was seen only a few times. This chain joins TRBV6-5 and TRBJ1-5, with no clear D. This CDR3 has 15 amino acids. Germline V lookup: CDR1 MNHEY, CDR2 SVGAGI. Trimming cost V 0 bases and J 6 bases, with 12 bases left between them. Here the CDR3 DNA reads TGTGCCAGCAGTTACTCAGGGCGGGGAGGTCAGCCCCAGCATTTT. Translating gives CASSYSGRGGQPQHF.

CDR3 coding DNA: TGTGCCAGCAGTGGCAGAACACCCGGGACTACGTACAATGAGCAGTTCTTC. Translating gives CASSGRTPGTTYNEQFF. This chain joins TRBV27 and TRBJ2-1, with 7 bases lining up with TRBD2. CDR1 and CDR2 from the germline V gene are MNHEY and SMNVEV (reference sequence). Losses at the gene ends were 5 bases for V and 4 bases for J; bases not matched to a gene: 14. The CDR3 runs to 17 residues.

The table lists this clonotype with a few counts. The chain links TRBV28 to TRBJ2-5; D might be TRBD2 (6 bases). V was pared by 4 bases and J by 5 bases, with 17 bases between. Per the germline V gene, CDR1 is MDHEN and CDR2 is SYDVKM. This CDR3 region has 15 residues. The CDR3 nucleotides are TGTGCCAGCAGTTCCCTAAGTGCGGGAAGGGAGACCCAGTACTTC. Protein product: CASSSLSAGRETQYF.

This clonotype was seen ten or more times. The V call is TRBV23-1, the J call TRBJ1-5; TRBD1 agrees at 8 bases. TRBV23-1 is treated as an ORF (open reading frame) with a function not yet certain. With V trimmed by 4 bases and J by 1 base, 12 bases remained unmatched. The CDR3 totals 18 residues. CDR3 residues: CASSPDGQGRGSNQPQHF. DNA of the CDR3: TGCGCCAGCAGTCCGGACGGACAGGGAAGAGGGAGCAATCAGCCCCAGCATTTT.

This clonotype was seen many times. J is TRBJ1-5 and V is TRBV10-2, with a tentative D call TRBD1 (6 bases). There are 14 residues in the CDR3. The germline V gene encodes CDR1 WSHSY and CDR2 SAAADI. Trimming shortened V by 6 bases and J by 4 bases, and 13 bases separated the two germline ends. CDR3 coding DNA: TGCGCCAGCAGAAGGGGCCAGGGGAATCAGCCCCAGCATTTT. It specifies CASRRGQGNQPQHF.

This clonotype was counted at least ten times. The chain employs TRBV6-2 or TRBV6-3 and TRBJ2-1, with D uncertain. Germline CDR1 is MNHEY and CDR2 is SVGEGT. This CDR3 spans 14 amino acids. V lost 1 base to trimming and J lost 2 bases, with 6 bases between them. CDR3 loop: CASSYYGTYNEQFF. CDR3 nucleotide sequence: TGTGCCAGCAGTTACTATGGTACCTACAATGAGCAGTTCTTC.

This clonotype was counted many times. The chain uses TRBV20-1 and TRBJ2-5; no clear D gene. Per germline, CDR1 DFQATT and CDR2 SNEGSKA (reference sequence). V was shortened by 6 bases and J by 0 bases, with 17 bases between the two germline ends. The CDR3 is made up of 15 amino acids. The chain's CDR3 is CSAPSPAAHQETQYF. CDR3 in DNA: TGCAGTGCACCGTCCCCGGCGGCGCACCAAGAGACCCAGTACTTC.

This clonotype came up many times. The V and J genes are TRBV20-1 and TRBJ2-1, with TRBD2 identical over 10 bases. The CDR3 is 15 residues long. Germline loops: CDR1 DFQATT, CDR2 SNEGSKA (reference sequence). The ends lost 5 bases at V and 3 bases at J; junction bases unmatched: 7. The CDR3 reads CSAPYGLAVYNEQFF. The CDR3 DNA reads as TGCAGTGCTCCTTATGGACTAGCGGTCTACAATGAGCAGTTCTTC.

The chain couples TRBV7-9 to TRBJ1-3, with D possibly TRBD1 on 6 matching bases. The CDR3 length is 15 residues. V was clipped by 0 bases and J by 8 bases, with 14 bases between them. CDR1 and CDR2 (germline): SEHNR, FQNEAQ (reference sequence). CDR3 sequence (DNA): TGTGCCAGCAGCTTAGCTAGGACAGCGGGGGACACCATATATTTT. Protein: CASSLARTAGDTIYF.

The sample holds a few counts of this clonotype. The chain has TRBV29-1 and TRBJ1-2; 7 bases line up with TRBD1. V lost 3 bases to trimming and J lost 2 bases; unmatched junction nucleotides: 6. Germline V gene lookup returns CDR1 SQVTM and CDR2 ANQGSEA. The CDR3 is 14 residues long. The CDR3 DNA reads as TGCAGCGTTGATGCGCAGGGGGTAAACTATGGCTACACCTTC. This codes for CSVDAQGVNYGYTF.